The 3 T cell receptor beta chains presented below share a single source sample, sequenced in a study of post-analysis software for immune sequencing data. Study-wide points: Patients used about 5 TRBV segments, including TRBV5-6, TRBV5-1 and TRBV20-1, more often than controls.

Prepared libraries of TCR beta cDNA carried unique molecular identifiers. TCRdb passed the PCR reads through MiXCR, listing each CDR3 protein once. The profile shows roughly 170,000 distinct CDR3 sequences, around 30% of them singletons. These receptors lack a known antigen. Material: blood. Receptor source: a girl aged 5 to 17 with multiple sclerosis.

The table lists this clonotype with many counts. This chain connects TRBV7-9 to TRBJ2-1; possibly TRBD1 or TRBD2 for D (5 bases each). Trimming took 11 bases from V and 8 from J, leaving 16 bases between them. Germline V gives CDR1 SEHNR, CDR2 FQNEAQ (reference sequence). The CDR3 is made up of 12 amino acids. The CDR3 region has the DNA TGTGCCTCCCCCCGAAGGGGAGATGAGCAGTTCTTC. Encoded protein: CASPRRGDEQFF.

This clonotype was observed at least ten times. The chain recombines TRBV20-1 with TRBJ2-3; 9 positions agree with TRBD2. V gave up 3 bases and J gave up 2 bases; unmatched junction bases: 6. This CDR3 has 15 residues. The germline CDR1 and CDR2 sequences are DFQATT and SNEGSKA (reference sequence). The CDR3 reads CSASDSGSPTDTQYF. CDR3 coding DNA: TGCAGTGCTAGTGATAGCGGGAGTCCCACAGATACGCAGTATTTT.

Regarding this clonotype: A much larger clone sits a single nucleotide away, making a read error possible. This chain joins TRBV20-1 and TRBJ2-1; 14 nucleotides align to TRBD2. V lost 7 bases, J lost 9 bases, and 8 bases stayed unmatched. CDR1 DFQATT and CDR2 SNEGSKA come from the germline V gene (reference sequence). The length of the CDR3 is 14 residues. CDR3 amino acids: CSVLGTSGSGEQFF. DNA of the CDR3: TGCAGTGTCCTAGGGACTAGCGGGAGTGGTGAGCAGTTCTTC.